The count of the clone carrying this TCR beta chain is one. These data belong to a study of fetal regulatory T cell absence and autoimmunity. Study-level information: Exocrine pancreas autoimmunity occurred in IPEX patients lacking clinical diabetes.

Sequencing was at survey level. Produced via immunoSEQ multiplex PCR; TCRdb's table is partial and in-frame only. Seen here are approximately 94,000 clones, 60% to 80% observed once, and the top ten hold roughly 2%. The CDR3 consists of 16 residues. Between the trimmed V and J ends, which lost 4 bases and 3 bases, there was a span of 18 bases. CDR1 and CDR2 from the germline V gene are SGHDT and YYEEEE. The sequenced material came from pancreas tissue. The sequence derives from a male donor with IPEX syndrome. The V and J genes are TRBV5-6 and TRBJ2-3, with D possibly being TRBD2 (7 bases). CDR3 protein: CASSLNRGGRTDTQYF. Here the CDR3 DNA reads TGTGCCAGCAGCCTCAATAGGGGGGGCCGAACAGATACGCAGTATTTT.